One sample yielded the 16 T cell receptor beta chains listed below, sequenced in a study of CD8 T cells in ankylosing spondylitis. A single record per CDR3 protein comes from TCRdb applying MiXCR to the 5' RACE reads. The sample holds 230,000 or so distinct CDR3 sequences, more than 15% seen once. Sequenced material: blood, either unsorted or a sorted T cell fraction (not recorded which). These receptors all come from a male donor with ankylosing spondylitis or in good health (not recorded which).

This clonotype was observed a handful of times. The chain links TRBV7-9 to TRBJ2-1; 10 bases are a match to TRBD2. Germline V CDR1 and CDR2: SEHNR, FQNEAQ (reference sequence). The junction had 7 bases not matched to a gene; V was cut back by 1 base and J by 7 bases. The CDR3 is made up of 16 amino acids. This chain's CDR3 is CASSLDLAGAVNEQFF. CDR3 DNA: TGTGCCAGCAGCTTAGATCTAGCGGGAGCTGTTAATGAGCAGTTCTTC. Together with reference TRBV7-9 and TRBJ2-1, the CDR3 gives the full variable domain: DTGVSQNPRHKITKRGQNVTFRCDPISEHNRLYWYRQTLGQGPEFLTYFQNEAQLEKSRLLSDRFSAERPKGSFSTLEIQRTEQGDSAMYLCASSLDLAGAVNEQFFGPGTRLTVL.

This clonotype was recorded a few times. The chain carries TRBV10-3 and TRBJ2-7; no clear D. The germline CDR1 and CDR2 sequences are ENHRY and SYGVKD. The V and J ends lost 3 bases and 3 bases respectively, with 3 bases between them. The CDR3 is 11 amino acids. CDR3 sequence reads: CAISDGYEQYF. CDR3 DNA sequence: TGTGCCATCAGTGACGGCTACGAGCAGTACTTC.

The chain joins TRBV3-1 to TRBJ2-2, with no clear D. The CDR3 consists of 16 residues. Trimming left V 0 bases short and J 1 base short, with 9 bases between. The germline V gene has CDR1 LGHDT and CDR2 YNNKEL (reference sequence). CDR3 loop: CASSQDVTVNTGELFF. CDR3 nucleotide sequence: TGTGCCAGCAGCCAAGACGTGACGGTGAACACCGGGGAGCTGTTTTTT.

This clonotype has more than one count but fewer than ten. The chain has TRBV6-5 and TRBJ1-4; D gene unclear. Trimming took off 0 bases at V and 6 bases at J, with 14 bases between the two ends. CDR1 and CDR2 (germline): MNHEY, SVGAGI. The length of the CDR3 is 16 residues. The DNA of the CDR3 is TGTGCCAGCAGTTACTCATCGGGTGGGGTGGATGAAAAACTGTTTTTT. As protein: CASSYSSGGVDEKLFF.

This rearrangement joins TRBV6-2 or TRBV6-3 to TRBJ2-3; tentative D call: TRBD1 (5 bases). This CDR3 spans 15 amino acids. CDR1 and CDR2 (germline): MNHEY, SVGEGT. The V end lost 5 bases, the J end lost 2 bases, and 14 bases lay between the germline ends. CDR3 in amino acids: CASSTTDSFTDTQYF. The CDR3 DNA reads as TGTGCCAGCAGTACTACAGACAGTTTCACAGATACGCAGTATTTT.

The chain has TRBV12-3 or TRBV12-4 and TRBJ2-1, with 12 bases that match TRBD2. This CDR3 comprises 16 residues. Trimming took 5 bases from V and 7 from J; bases not matched to a gene: 9. CDR3 sequence reads: CASSPRTSGIENEQFF. CDR3 nucleotides: TGTGCCAGCAGTCCCCGGACTAGCGGGATCGAGAATGAGCAGTTCTTC.

In this sample, this clonotype turned up a few times. This chain joins TRBV27 and TRBJ2-7, with 9 nucleotides matching TRBD1. J lost 3 bases, V lost 4 bases, and 4 bases had no gene match. The germline CDR1 and CDR2 sequences are MNHEY and SMNVEV (reference sequence). The CDR3 contains 14 residues. The CDR3 DNA reads as TGTGCCAGCAGTTCCGGGACAGGGTACTACGAGCAGTACTTC. It is translated as CASSSGTGYYEQYF.

This rearrangement joins TRBV4-2 to TRBJ2-7; no clear D. Germline CDR1 and CDR2: LGHNA and YNFKEQ. The length of the CDR3 is 15 residues. V was cut by 2 bases and J by 3 bases, with 14 bases left in between. The CDR3 is CASSQTGYGNYEQYF. CDR3 in DNA: TGTGCCAGCAGCCAAACGGGCTACGGAAACTACGAGCAGTACTTC.

A word on this clonotype: A junction boundary mismatches the germline segment, possibly from a read error. The rearrangement joins TRBV10-2 to TRBJ1-2; no clear D gene. The CDR3 extends over 14 amino acids. Germline V gene lookup returns CDR1 WSHSY and CDR2 SAAADI. CDR3 in amino acids: CASTEIGENYGYTF. The CDR3 nucleotides are TGCGCCAGCACTGAGATCGGGGAGAACTATGGCTACACCTTC.

This clonotype occurred a few times. The chain joins TRBV20-1 to TRBJ2-5, with 11 positions matching TRBD1. The V segment lost 6 bases and the J segment 5 bases; nucleotides outside the gene matches: 14. Germline CDR1 is DFQATT and CDR2 is SNEGSKA (reference sequence). CDR3 size: 16 residues. CDR3 loop: CSAATGTGGSGETQYF. As DNA, the CDR3 is TGCAGTGCAGCAACCGGGACAGGGGGTTCCGGGGAGACCCAGTACTTC.

This clonotype was observed a few times. The genes are TRBV28 and TRBJ2-5, with a tentative D call TRBD2 (6 bases). V was trimmed by 6 bases and J by 1 base, leaving 15 bases between them. The CDR3 is made up of 15 amino acids. In germline, CDR1 is MDHEN, CDR2 SYDVKM. The CDR3 DNA reads as TGTGCCAGCAGCCCCCCTGGAGGGCGCCAAGAGACCCAGTACTTC. As protein: CASSPPGGRQETQYF.

This clonotype was picked up one time. The chain combines TRBV7-2 with TRBJ2-7; perhaps D is TRBD1 or TRBD2 (5 bases each). CDR3 length equals 15 residues. The germline V gene has CDR1 SGHTA and CDR2 FQGNSA. Trimming pared 5 bases from V and 0 bases from J, leaving 14 bases between. The CDR3 nucleotides read TGTGCCAGCAGCAAGGGACCGCCTCCCTCCTACGAGCAGTACTTC. This sequence encodes CASSKGPPPSYEQYF. Looking up the rest from reference TRBV7-2 and TRBJ2-7 gives the full variable domain: GAGVSQSPSNKVTEKGKDVELRCDPISGHTALYWYRQSLGQGLEFLIYFQGNSAPDKSGLPSDRFSAERTGGSVSTLTIQRTQQEDSAVYLCASSKGPPPSYEQYFGPGTRLTVT.

This clonotype has just a few counts. J is TRBJ1-1 and V is TRBV4-1; perhaps TRBD1 as D (5 bases). The V end lost 2 bases, the J end lost 6 bases, and 13 bases lay between the germline ends. This CDR3 has 14 residues. Germline CDR1 and CDR2: MGHRA and YSYEKL. As DNA, the CDR3 is TGCGCCAGCAGCCAACAGGGTTTCGGCGCTGAAGCTTTCTTT. It yields the protein CASSQQGFGAEAFF.

Turning to this clonotype: Given a much more abundant clone one base away, this may be a read error. This chain joins TRBV20-1 and TRBJ2-5; either TRBD1 or TRBD2 may fit D (7 bases each). Germline lookup yields CDR1 DFQATT and CDR2 SNEGSKA (reference sequence). The CDR3 extends over 15 amino acids. Trimming cost V 0 bases and J 7 bases, with 18 bases left between them. CDR3 protein: CSARDRDSPGGTQYF. The CDR3 DNA follows: TGCAGTGCTAGAGATAGGGACAGCCCGGGGGGGACCCAGTACTTC.

This clonotype was picked up many times. The chain has TRBV6-2 or TRBV6-3 and TRBJ2-7, with 9 bases that match TRBD1. The V gene end was trimmed by 6 bases and the J gene end by 1 base; junction bases not matched to a gene: 4. The length of the CDR3 is 14 residues. Germline CDR1 and CDR2: MNHEY and SVGEGT. CDR3 sequence reads: CASSRTGESYEQYF. Here the CDR3 DNA reads TGTGCCAGCAGCCGGACAGGGGAATCCTACGAGCAGTACTTC.

This clonotype was counted many times. The chain is built from TRBV11-2 and TRBJ2-1; D perhaps matches TRBD1 (6 bases). This CDR3 is 13 amino acids long. V was cut by 5 bases and J by 8 bases, with 13 bases left in between. The germline V gene has CDR1 SGHAT and CDR2 FQNNGV. This CDR3 reads CASSLLGAYEQFF. Written as DNA, the CDR3 is TGTGCCAGCAGCCTGCTGGGGGCCTATGAGCAGTTCTTC.